This TCR beta chain came from a study of human thymus T cells. Broader study findings: Among unrelated individuals, related research reported thymic repertoires that overlapped highly.

This clone has just a few counts. Its antigen is unidentified. Corrective cardiac surgery supplied the resected thymus tissue. Here immunoSEQ multiplex PCR was the method, and the copy in TCRdb shows in-frame clones only, minus some. The data hold some 130,000 clones, with about 95% observed a single time. Trimming removed 1 base from V and 1 base from J, with 11 bases in between. The CDR3 sequence is 16 residues long. CDR1 and CDR2 (germline): SNHLY, FYNNEI. The rearrangement links TRBV2 to TRBJ1-3; D gene ambiguous. This clonotype originated in a boy under two years old with a congenital heart defect but otherwise immunologically healthy. The sequenced material came from thymus tissue. CDR3 region: CASSEESRWSGNTIYF. The CDR3 DNA is TGTGCCAGCAGTGAAGAGAGCCGCTGGTCTGGAAACACCATATATTTT. Supplemented by reference TRBV2 and TRBJ1-3, the full variable domain reads EPEVTQTPSHQVTQMGQEVILRCVPISNHLYFYWYRQILGQKVEFLVSFYNNEISEKSEIFDDQFSVERPDGSNFTLKIRSTKLEDSAMYFCASSEESRWSGNTIYFGEGSWLTVV.